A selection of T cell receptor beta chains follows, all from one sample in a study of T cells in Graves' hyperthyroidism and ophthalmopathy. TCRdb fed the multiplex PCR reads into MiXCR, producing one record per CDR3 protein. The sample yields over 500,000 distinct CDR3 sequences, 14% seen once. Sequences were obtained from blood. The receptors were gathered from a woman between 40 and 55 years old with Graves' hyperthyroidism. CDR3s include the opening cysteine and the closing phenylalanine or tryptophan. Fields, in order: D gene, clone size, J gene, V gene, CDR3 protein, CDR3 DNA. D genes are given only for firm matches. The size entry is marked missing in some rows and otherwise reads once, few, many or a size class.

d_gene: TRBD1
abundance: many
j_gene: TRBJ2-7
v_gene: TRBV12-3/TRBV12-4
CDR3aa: CASSPGGQGREQYF
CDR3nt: TGTGCCAGCAGCCCTGGGGGACAGGGGCGCGAGCAGTACTTC

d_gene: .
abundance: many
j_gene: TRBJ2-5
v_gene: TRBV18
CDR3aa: CASSKQRGETQYF
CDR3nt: TGTGCCAGCTCAAAGCAGAGAGGAGAGACCCAGTACTTC

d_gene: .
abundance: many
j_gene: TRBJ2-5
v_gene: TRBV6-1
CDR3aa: CASSDGGETQYF
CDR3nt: TGTGCCAGCAGTGACGGGGGAGAGACCCAGTACTTC

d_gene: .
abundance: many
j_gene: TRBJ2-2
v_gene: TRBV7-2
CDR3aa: CASSRRAGRDGELFF
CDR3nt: TGTGCCAGCAGCCGGAGGGCCGGTAGAGACGGGGAGCTGTTTTTT

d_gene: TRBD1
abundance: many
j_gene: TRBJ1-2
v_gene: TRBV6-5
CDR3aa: CASSYPIGQGVYGYTF
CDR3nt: TGTGCCAGCAGTTATCCCATAGGACAGGGTGTCTATGGCTACACCTTC

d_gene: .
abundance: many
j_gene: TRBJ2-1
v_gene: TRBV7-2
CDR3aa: CASSLGLGFIGEQFF
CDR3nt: TGTGCCAGCAGCTTAGGGCTGGGGTTTATCGGTGAGCAGTTCTTC

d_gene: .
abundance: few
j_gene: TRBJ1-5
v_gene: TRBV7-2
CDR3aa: CASSLAGGNNQPQHF
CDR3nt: TGTGCCAGCAGCTTAGCGGGAGGGAACAATCAGCCCCAGCATTTT

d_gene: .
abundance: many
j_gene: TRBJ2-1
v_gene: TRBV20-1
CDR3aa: CSASSAKTYNEQFF
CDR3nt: TGCAGTGCTAGTTCGGCAAAAACCTACAATGAGCAGTTCTTC

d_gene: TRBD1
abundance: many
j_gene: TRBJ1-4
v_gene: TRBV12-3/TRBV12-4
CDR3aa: CASSRGQGKEKLFF
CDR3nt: TGTGCCAGCAGTCGGGGACAGGGAAAGGAAAAACTGTTTTTT

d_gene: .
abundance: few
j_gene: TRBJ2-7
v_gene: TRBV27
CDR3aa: CASKARQGSYEQYF
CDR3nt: TGTGCCAGCAAAGCACGCCAGGGGTCCTACGAGCAGTACTTC

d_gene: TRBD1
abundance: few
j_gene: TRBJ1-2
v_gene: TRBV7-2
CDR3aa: CASSLLQGPPNYGYTF
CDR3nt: TGTGCCAGCAGCCTGCTACAGGGGCCTCCTAACTATGGCTACACCTTC

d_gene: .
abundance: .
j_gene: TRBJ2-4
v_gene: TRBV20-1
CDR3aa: CSASSGVRDKNIQYF
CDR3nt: TGCAGTGCTAGTTCGGGGGTTCGTGACAAAAACATTCAGTACTTC

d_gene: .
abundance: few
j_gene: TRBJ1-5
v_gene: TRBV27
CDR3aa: CASSLSMGGLPPQHF
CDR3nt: TGTGCCAGCAGTTTATCGATGGGCGGACTCCCGCCCCAGCATTTT

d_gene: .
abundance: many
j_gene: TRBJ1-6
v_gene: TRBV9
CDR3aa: CASSPGRSPLHF
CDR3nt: TGTGCCAGCAGCCCAGGCCGTTCACCCCTCCACTTT

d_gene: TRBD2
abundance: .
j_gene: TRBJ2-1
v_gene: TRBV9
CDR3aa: CASSVAAREIYNEQFF
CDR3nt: TGTGCCAGCAGCGTAGCAGCGCGGGAGATCTACAATGAGCAGTTCTTC

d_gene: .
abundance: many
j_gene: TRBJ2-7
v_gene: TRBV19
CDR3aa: CASSIAPVPSYEQYF
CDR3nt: TGTGCCAGTAGTATAGCTCCAGTGCCCTCCTACGAGCAGTACTTC

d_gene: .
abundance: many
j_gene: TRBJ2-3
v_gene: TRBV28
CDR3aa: CASTRTDTQYF
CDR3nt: TGTGCCAGCACTAGGACGGATACGCAGTATTTT

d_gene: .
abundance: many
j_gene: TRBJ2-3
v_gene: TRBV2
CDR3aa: CASSSVQSDTQYF
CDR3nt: TGTGCCAGCAGTTCGGTACAATCAGATACGCAGTATTTT

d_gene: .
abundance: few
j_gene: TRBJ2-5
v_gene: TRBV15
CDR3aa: CATSSPRVAVQETQYF
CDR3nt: TGTGCCACCAGCAGCCCCAGGGTAGCGGTCCAAGAGACCCAGTACTTC

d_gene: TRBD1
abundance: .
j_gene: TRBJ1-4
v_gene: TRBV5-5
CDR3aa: CATSQGLNLATNEKLFF
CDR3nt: TGTGCCACGTCACAGGGGCTGAATCTTGCAACTAATGAAAAACTGTTTTTT

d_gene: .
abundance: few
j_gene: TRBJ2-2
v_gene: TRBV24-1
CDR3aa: CATSDFIGIGELFF
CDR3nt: TGTGCCACCAGTGATTTTATAGGAATCGGGGAGCTGTTTTTT

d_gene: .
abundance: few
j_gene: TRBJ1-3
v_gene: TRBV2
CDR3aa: CASRSLMDNSGNTIYF
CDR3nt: TGTGCCAGCAGGTCCCTCATGGACAACTCTGGAAACACCATATATTTT

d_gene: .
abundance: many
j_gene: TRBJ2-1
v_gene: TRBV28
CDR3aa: CASSPLLAGLTYNEQFF
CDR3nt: TGTGCCAGCAGTCCCCTTTTGGCGGGACTCACCTACAATGAGCAGTTCTTC

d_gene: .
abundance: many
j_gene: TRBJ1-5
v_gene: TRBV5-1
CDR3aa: CASSLAPGGWQPQHF
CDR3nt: TGCGCCAGCAGCTTGGCACCGGGGGGCTGGCAGCCCCAGCATTTT